This TCR beta chain was identified during a study of blood T cell repertoires in COVID-19. Per the germline V gene, CDR1 is SGHRS and CDR2 is YFSETQ. The CDR3 runs 14 residues. V shed 4 bases and J 4 bases; nucleotides not matched to a gene: 6. On this clone: Other DNA sequences in the sample encode the same CDR3.

Assay: immunoSEQ multiplex PCR; the TCRdb copy retains only in-frame clones and omits some. This sample has approximately 460,000 clones, with roughly 89% found just once. The chain combines TRBV5-1 with TRBJ2-7; 9 nucleotides agree with TRBD1. Sequenced: peripheral blood. The receptor comes from a man between 18 and 35 years old with COVID-19, enrolled during active disease. The CDR3 region is CASSLGTGKYEQYF. CDR3 in DNA: TGCGCCAGCAGCCTGGGGACAGGGAAGTACGAGCAGTACTTC. The full variable domain, with the rest looked up from reference TRBV5-1 and TRBJ2-7, is KAGVTQTPRYLIKTRGQQVTLSCSPISGHRSVSWYQQTPGQGLQFLFEYFSETQRNKGNFPGRFSGRQFSNSRSEMNVSTLELGDSALYLCASSLGTGKYEQYFGPGTRLTVT.